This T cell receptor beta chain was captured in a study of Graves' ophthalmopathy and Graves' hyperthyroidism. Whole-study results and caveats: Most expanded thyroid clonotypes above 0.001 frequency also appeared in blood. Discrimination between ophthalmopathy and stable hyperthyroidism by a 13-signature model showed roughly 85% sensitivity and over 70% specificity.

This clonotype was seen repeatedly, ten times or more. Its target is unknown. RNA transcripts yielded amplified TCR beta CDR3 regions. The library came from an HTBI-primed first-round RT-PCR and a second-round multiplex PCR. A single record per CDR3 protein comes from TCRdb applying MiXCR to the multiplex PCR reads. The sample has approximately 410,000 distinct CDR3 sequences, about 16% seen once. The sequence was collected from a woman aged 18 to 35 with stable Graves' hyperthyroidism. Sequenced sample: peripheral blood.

The DNA of the CDR3 is TGTGCCAGTAGTGGGAGGGGGGCTTCGAACACTGAAGCTTTCTTT. As protein: CASSGRGASNTEAFF. The V and J genes are TRBV19 and TRBJ1-1; the D gene is possibly TRBD1 (6 bases). Trimming took off 5 bases at V and 1 base at J, with 14 bases between the two ends. Per germline, CDR1 LNHDA and CDR2 SQIVND (reference sequence). The CDR3 contains 15 residues.